This TCR beta chain was obtained from a study of cytomegalovirus exposure and HLA in healthy donors. The CDR3 contains 10 residues when both ends are counted. Regarding the study as a whole: As a later analysis revealed, most CMV-associated TCR beta chains appeared HLA-restricted. An apparent linkage of common viral pathogens to several of the most significant clusters emerged in a later analysis. TCR beta chain V- and J-gene trimming was linked, in a later analysis, to a missense variant in DCLRE1C.

Primers included in the PCR were 60 Vbeta and 13 Jbeta primers. Only in-frame clones appear in the TCRdb table, and some are missing; sequencing was by immunoSEQ multiplex PCR. Among roughly 120,000 clones listed, roughly four fifths were seen once. A note on this clone: Its specificity is not known. A read error is likely, as this CDR3 ends without the conserved phenylalanine or tryptophan. The DNA is omitted, as the CDR3 cannot be located on it reliably, and the CDR3 follows TCRdb's listing.

Material for sequencing was PBMCs. The chain couples TRBV12-2 to TRBJ1-2. TRBV12-2 is tagged as a pseudogene. The clonotype was recovered from a woman between 45 and 60 years old in good health and CMV-seropositive. CDR3 amino acids: CASPSEAPFL.